This T cell receptor (beta chain) emerged from a study of blood T cell repertoires in COVID-19. The wider study: T cells, B-cell-depleted T cells, or PBMCs provided the cDNA or gDNA that served as material.

CDR1 GTSNPN and CDR2 SVGIG come from the germline V gene (reference sequence). This CDR3 has 21 amino acids. Unmatched junction bases numbered 27, after V lost 4 bases and J lost 4 bases. Some clones are missing from TCRdb's copy, which holds only in-frame ones; the method was immunoSEQ multiplex PCR. The data hold about 100,000 clones, with approximately 89% observed a single time. The receptor comes from a woman aged 25 to 39 with acute or convalescent COVID-19. The sequenced sample was peripheral blood. The chain joins TRBV30 to TRBJ1-2; 10 bases map to TRBD1. This CDR3 reads CAWNPGTGDLLAYLKPYGYTF. CDR3 sequence (DNA): TGTGCCTGGAACCCTGGGACAGGGGACCTTCTCGCTTACCTCAAACCCTATGGCTACACCTTC.